This entry is about one TCR beta chain. TCR beta CDR3 sequences were amplified from RNA transcripts. Using the HTBI primer set, a first-round RT-PCR was run on the TCR CDR3. TCRdb processed the multiplex PCR reads anew with MiXCR; each CDR3 protein has one entry. The sample has about 640,000 distinct CDR3 sequences, less than 25% seen once. Clinical Activity Scores of at least 3, NOSPECS grades of at least 4 and durations under 3 months characterized ophthalmopathy patients. This sample stems from a study of T cells in Graves' hyperthyroidism and ophthalmopathy. CDR3 length: 16 residues. Germline V gives CDR1 DFQATT, CDR2 SNEGSKA (reference sequence). The germline V and J ends were trimmed by 0 bases and 3 bases, with 14 bases remaining between them.

The sequencing input was blood. This clonotype originated in a man under 40 with Graves' ophthalmopathy. This chain links TRBV20-1 with TRBJ2-2; D is perhaps TRBD2 (5 bases). This chain's CDR3 is CSARDSEGAYTGELFF. CDR3 bases: TGCAGTGCTAGAGATAGTGAGGGAGCCTACACCGGGGAGCTGTTTTTT.